This TCR beta chain was found in a study of identical twins (dated by TCRdb to the mid-2010s). For context, the study as a whole: To test whether fetal clonotypes persist, this study deep-sequenced TCR alpha and beta repertoires from monozygotic twins, from unrelated adults of various ages, and from cord blood. Replicate twin experiments were performed at different times using different library preparation protocols to rule out contamination. On the study overall, not on this receptor specifically: Compared with coincidental sharing between unrelated individuals, out-of-frame TCR alpha sequences shared between twins showed an excess of sequences with low generation probability. Because the same donors could not be followed over many years, the conclusions depended on cross-sectional statistical analysis. Invariant T cells such as MAIT and iNKT could partly confound zero-insertion analyses, although diverse VJ usage argued against such confounding for most clonotypes. In monozygotic twins, recombination models systematically underestimated out-of-frame TCR alpha sharing, but the models matched the sharing seen between unrelated individuals. Abundant cord blood beta clonotypes carried fewer insertions; young adult naive repertoires showed a weaker similar trend, while memory repertoires showed none. The excess sharing between twins in beta out-of-frame sequences was weaker because fewer shared sequences reduced the signal-to-noise ratio.

V has 5 bases trimmed and J has 4 bases trimmed; junction bases matching no gene number 5. The CDR3 has 14 amino acids, counting the end cysteine and phenylalanine. CDR3 DNA is the only sequence kept; it has 42 bases, read in frame from the first base. According to the germline V gene, CDR1 reads MNHNS and CDR2 reads SASEGT. Receptor amplification or capture employed 5' RACE. The sequencer listed for this sample is Illumina HiSeq 2000. A universal primer binding site was introduced by template switching, and a unique molecular identifier was present in the final cDNA, enabling accurate counting of TCR cDNA molecules. First-strand cDNA for TCR alpha and beta chains was synthesized from specific primers in the conserved constant-segment region. To control for contamination, every cDNA library was double barcoded, receiving both a SMART-Mk sample barcode and Illumina barcodes. TruSeq adapter sequences, together with Illumina sample barcodes, were added in two successive PCR steps. The Illumina HiSeq platform was used with custom primers to sequence TCR alpha and beta cDNA libraries. The paper's data handling went like this. Raw reads were processed with MiGEC to extract unique molecular identifiers, and MiXCR was used to determine CDR3 positions. For each individual, recombination models were inferred using an EM algorithm with the repgenHMM and IGoR tools. The analysis of shared clonotypes was done with the tcR package in R, with sharing normalized by the product of cloneset sizes. To study raw recombination free of thymic and clonal selection effects, out-of-frame nonproductive sequences were analyzed. TCRdb ran its own pipeline on the public reads, namely fastp trimming at Q25 and MiXCR clone calling, and kept in-frame beta chains. When rows share a CDR3 protein, they turn into one entry using the most common DNA and genes. These V and J calls are TCRdb output, not the study's own analysis. This sample has approximately 1.8 million distinct CDR3 sequences in its table, and 25% to 35% of those were observed once. The ten largest clones add up to about 0.25% of the sample.

Every donor was a healthy Caucasian. With regard to this clonotype: Which antigen it targets is not known. There are no base qualities to consult, and no much larger clone falls within one base.

This clonotype was sampled from a newborn girl in good health. Sequences were obtained from cord blood. The receptor chain draws on TRBV6-1 and TRBJ1-2, with 9 bases in between that match TRBD1. Read as DNA, the sequence is TGTGCCAGCAGTCGACAGGGGGTAATCTATGGCTACACCTTC. Its product reads: CASSRQGVIYGYTF.